This T cell receptor (beta chain) was recorded in a study of T cell responses to AZD1222 COVID-19 vaccine (dated by TCRdb to the early 2020s). Study-wide context: AZD1222 recipients with second doses at about 4 weeks or about 12 weeks were pooled, because spike-specific TCR depth and breadth did not differ between schedules. A total of approximately 230 trial participants underwent TCR sequencing, of whom about 200 received two doses of AZD1222 and some 25 received two doses of the MenACWY control vaccine. Trial participants were enrolled into age subgroups of 18-55, 56-69 and 70-plus years, which contained roughly 150, 30 and 60 TCR-sequenced participants, respectively.

The time point label here, explained by the study, means: baseline before first vaccination. Samples from vaccinated people were obtained from the UK trials COV001 and COV002, which included a single-blind randomized controlled phase 2/3 trial of AZD1222 (ChAdOx1 nCoV-19) in healthy adults. For TCRbeta chain sequencing, PBMC samples from trial participants were taken at day 0 and at day 28 after the second dose. With respect to this clone: Its antigen remains unidentified. Qualities for individual bases were not recorded, and no much larger clone is one base off.

The germline V gene provides CDR1 SGHTA and CDR2 FQGNSA. From the cysteine through the phenylalanine, the CDR3 covers 13 amino acids. Only CDR3 DNA is held: 39 bases, read in frame from base 1. Relative to germline, V is 7 bases shorter and J is 5 bases shorter, with 14 bases between their ends. The CDR3 regions of human TCRbeta chains were analyzed by immunosequencing. In the original analysis: Repertoire TCRs were matched against a reference library of SARS-CoV-2-specific TCRs generated with the MIRA antigen-specificity platform. Breadth was defined as the fraction of unique TCRs that were SARS-CoV-2-associated, and depth was defined as the fraction of total T cells that were SARS-CoV-2-associated. Using the MIRA data, each spike-specific TCR was assigned both to the spike region to which the TCR was reactive and to a CD4 or CD8 class. Log10-transformed breadth and depth values were compared by one-way ANOVA with Sidak's multiple comparisons tests. TCRdb re-hosts the immuneACCESS table, in-frame sequences only. Its copies lack some clones; in the studies checked, an unresolved V gene accounts for under half of them, and the cause for the rest is not known. Clone size and the V and J calls come from that table; the DNA yielded D and trimming. The sample profile shows 150,000 to 200,000 clones; 80% to 90% of them were found once. The ten largest make up 5% to 7% of the sample.

The paper's findings and limits, for the study overall: Most participants were white British and females outnumbered males, and the authors suggested that clonal diversity may have been underestimated. After two AZD1222 doses, spike-specific TCR breadth and depth were significantly higher than at day 0 and than in MenACWY recipients. Because no samples from the day 14 peak response were available, repertoires could be characterized only after the peak T cell response. The whole spike protein was spanned by vaccine-associated CD4 TCRs, and dominant responses were seen in regions 160-218 and 743-854. Conclusions about previously exposed vaccinees were limited because only six or seven AZD1222 recipients were SARS-CoV-2 seropositive at baseline. In the small 56-69-year group, the increase in depth fell short of significance, most likely because of low power. Reportedly, almost half of the unique spike-specific TCRs recognized epitopes lying outside the regions that are mutated in the B.1.351 and B.1.1.7 variants.

The sequencing used peripheral blood, collected on day 0 of AZD1222 vaccination. The TCR sequence derives from an adult in good health. This receptor chain uses TRBV7-2 and TRBJ1-1, with no confident D gene call. In nucleotide form, the sequence is TGTGCCAGCACTCCCCTCCCGGGAACTGAAGCTTTCTTT. Its protein reads: CASTPLPGTEAFF.